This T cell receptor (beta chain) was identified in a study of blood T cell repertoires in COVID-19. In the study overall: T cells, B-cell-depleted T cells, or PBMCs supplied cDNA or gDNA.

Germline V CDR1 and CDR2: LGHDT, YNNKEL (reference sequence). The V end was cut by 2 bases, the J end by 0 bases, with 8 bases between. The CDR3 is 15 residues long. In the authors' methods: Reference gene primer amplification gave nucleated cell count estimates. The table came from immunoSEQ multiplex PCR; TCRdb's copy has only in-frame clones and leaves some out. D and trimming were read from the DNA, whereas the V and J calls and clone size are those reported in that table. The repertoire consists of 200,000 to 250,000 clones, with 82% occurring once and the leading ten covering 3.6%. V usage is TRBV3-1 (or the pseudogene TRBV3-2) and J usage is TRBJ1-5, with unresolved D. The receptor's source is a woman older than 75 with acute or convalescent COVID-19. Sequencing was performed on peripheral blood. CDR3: CASSQSGDSNQPQHF. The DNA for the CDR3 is TGTGCCAGCAGCCAATCGGGAGATAGCAATCAGCCCCAGCATTTT.